The 18 T cell receptor beta chains listed next were all sequenced from one sample in a study of blood T cell repertoires in COVID-19. Assay: immunoSEQ multiplex PCR; the TCRdb copy retains only in-frame clones and omits some. The data hold some 200,000 clones, with around 84% observed a single time. The sample comprised PBMCs or T cells enriched from blood (not recorded which). Receptors were obtained from a woman between 40 and 50 years old with acute COVID-19.

The chain recombines TRBV28 with TRBJ1-1, with a tentative D call TRBD1 (6 bases). The CDR3 length is 12 residues. Looked up from germline, CDR1 is MDHEN and CDR2 is SYDVKM. Trimming took off 7 bases at V and 5 bases at J, with 11 bases between the two ends. Here the CDR3 DNA reads TGTGCCAGCACAGGGGCAGGGACTGAAGCTTTCTTT. It translates to CASTGAGTEAFF.

The V gene is TRBV7-2, the J gene TRBJ1-2; no firm D call. Germline V lookup: CDR1 SGHTA, CDR2 FQGNSA. The CDR3 sequence is 15 residues long. The V end was cut by 0 bases, the J end by 2 bases, with 10 bases between. This CDR3 reads CASSLAQSGNYGYTF. CDR3 nucleotides: TGTGCCAGCAGCTTAGCCCAAAGCGGAAACTATGGCTACACCTTC. The full variable domain, its missing parts supplied by reference TRBV7-2 and TRBJ1-2, is GAGVSQSPSNKVTEKGKDVELRCDPISGHTALYWYRQSLGQGLEFLIYFQGNSAPDKSGLPSDRFSAERTGGSVSTLTIQRTQQEDSAVYLCASSLAQSGNYGYTFGSGTRLTVV.

V usage is TRBV6-5 and J usage is TRBJ2-7, with TRBD1 matching 8 bases. V lost 6 bases, J lost 2 bases, and 6 bases stayed unmatched. Germline CDR1 MNHEY, CDR2 SVGAGI. The CDR3 is made up of 14 amino acids. DNA of the CDR3: TGTGCCAGCAGGACCTCGGGACAGGCCTACGAGCAGTACTTC. Translating it yields CASRTSGQAYEQYF.

V usage is TRBV24-1 and J usage is TRBJ1-5, with 7 bases matching TRBD1. Losses at the gene ends were 7 bases for V and 7 bases for J; bases not matched to a gene: 12. Germline CDR1 reads KGHDR; CDR2 reads SFDVKD. The CDR3 sequence is 15 residues long. CDR3 amino acids: CATSPTGTGGQPQHF. For the CDR3, the DNA is TGTGCCACCAGCCCGACAGGGACCGGAGGCCAGCCCCAGCATTTT.

This clone has only a few counts. The chain uses TRBV19 and TRBJ1-5, with 10 bases matching TRBD1. This CDR3 comprises 15 residues. Germline V lookup: CDR1 LNHDA, CDR2 SQIVND (reference sequence). V was clipped by 7 bases and J by 3 bases; unmatched bases: 6. This CDR3 reads CASKRTGGINQPQHF. Written as DNA, the CDR3 is TGTGCCAGTAAACGGACAGGGGGTATCAATCAGCCCCAGCATTTT.

This sequence joins TRBV19 and TRBJ1-1; 9 bases line up with TRBD1. J gave up 6 bases and V 5 bases, and 10 bases lay outside the gene matches. From germline, CDR1 is LNHDA and CDR2 SQIVND (reference sequence). The CDR3 sequence is 15 residues long. The CDR3: CASSLGPGQGPEAFF. CDR3 coding DNA: TGTGCCAGTAGTCTGGGGCCCGGACAGGGGCCTGAAGCTTTCTTT.

The sample holds a few counts of this clone. J is TRBJ1-1 and V is TRBV29-1, with D maybe TRBD1 (5 bases). CDR3 length equals 13 residues. Between the trimmed V and J ends, which lost 7 bases and 7 bases, there was a span of 19 bases. Germline CDR1 SQVTM, CDR2 ANQGSEA. DNA for the CDR3: TGCAGCGCTCGAAAGGCAGGGTATAGTGAAGCTTTCTTT. The encoded protein is CSARKAGYSEAFF. Full variable domain (rest looked up from reference TRBV29-1 and TRBJ1-1): SAVISQKPSRDICQRGTSLTIQCQVDSQVTMMFWYRQQPGQSLTLIATANQGSEATYESGFVIDKFPISRPNLTFSTLTVSNMSPEDSSIYLCSARKAGYSEAFFGQGTRLTVV.

CDR3 amino acids: CASSLRQGDFGYTF. DNA of the CDR3: TGTGCCAGCAGCCTGCGGCAGGGGGACTTTGGCTACACCTTC. V gene TRBV7-2 combines with J gene TRBJ1-2; 7 nucleotides align to TRBD1. The CDR3 runs to 14 residues. Germline V gene lookup returns CDR1 SGHTA and CDR2 FQGNSA. Losses at the gene ends were 5 bases for V and 7 bases for J; bases not matched to a gene: 10.

By share of the sample, this clone is medium-sized. The chain employs TRBV4-2 and TRBJ1-3; 8 bases fit TRBD1. CDR1 and CDR2 from the germline V gene are LGHNA and YNFKEQ. The CDR3 is made up of 16 amino acids. The J segment lost 4 bases and the V segment lost 5 bases, leaving 10 bases of the junction unmatched. The DNA for the CDR3 is TGTGCCAGCAGCACTCGACCGACAGGGGAAGGAAACACCATATATTTT. Protein product: CASSTRPTGEGNTIYF.

This clone came up a few times. The chain recombines TRBV6-1 with TRBJ2-7, with TRBD1 as a possible D gene (6 bases). Germline V lookup: CDR1 MNHNS, CDR2 SASEGT. Trimming shortened V by 1 base and J by 3 bases, and 7 bases separated the two germline ends. The CDR3 contains 13 residues. Written as DNA, the CDR3 is TGTGCCAGCAGTGAAGGACAGGACTACGAGCAGTACTTC. It is translated as CASSEGQDYEQYF.

A remark on this clone: The identical CDR3 is also encoded by other nucleotide sequences in the sample. The V and J genes are TRBV11-2 and TRBJ1-1; perhaps TRBD1 as D (5 bases). Trimming removed 7 bases at V and 1 base at J, with 7 bases between. The CDR3 extends over 12 amino acids. Germline-derived CDR1 and CDR2 are SGHAT and FQNNGV. CDR3 protein: CASNRPNTEAFF. The DNA of the CDR3 is TGTGCCAGCAACAGGCCGAACACTGAAGCTTTCTTT.

The V call is TRBV4-3, the J call TRBJ2-7; 7 bases line up with TRBD2. Trimming cost V 4 bases and J 6 bases; bases outside gene matches: 9. The CDR3 covers 14 residues. CDR1 and CDR2 (germline): LGHNA, YSLEER. The CDR3 DNA follows: TGCGCCAGCAGCCCGTCCGGGACTATAAGCGAGCAGTACTTC. Its translation: CASSPSGTISEQYF.

This clone was counted a few times. V and J are TRBV2 and TRBJ1-5; no clear D. Deletions cut 3 bases from V and 3 bases from J, with 15 bases between. Germline CDR1 SNHLY, CDR2 FYNNEI. The CDR3 length is 16 residues. The CDR3 sequence: CASSDSSNTLNQPQHF. The CDR3 DNA is TGTGCCAGCAGTGACAGTTCCAATACGCTCAATCAGCCCCAGCATTTT.

This clone was found a few times. The V call is TRBV9, the J call TRBJ2-2, with TRBD2 matching over 13 bases. CDR3 length: 19 amino acids. The junction had 12 bases not matched to a gene; V was cut back by 0 bases and J by 7 bases. Per the germline V gene, CDR1 is SGDLS and CDR2 is YYNGEE. The CDR3 loop is CASSVGTPGLAGEDGELFF. The CDR3 DNA reads as TGTGCCAGCAGCGTAGGCACCCCTGGACTAGCGGGAGAGGACGGGGAGCTGTTTTTT.

Comment on this clone: One end of the junction does not line up with germline, which may come from a read error. This chain connects TRBV7-7 to TRBJ2-2; 12 bases line up with TRBD2. Germline CDR1 SSHAT, CDR2 FNYEAQ (reference sequence). This CDR3 is built from 17 residues. CDR3 protein: CASSLGLAGTNTGELFF. For the CDR3, the DNA is TGTGCTAGCAGCTTAGGACTAGCGGGGACGAACACCGGGGAGCTGTTTTTT. The entire variable domain, with the rest obtained from reference TRBV7-7 and TRBJ2-2, is as follows: GAGVSQSPRYKVTKRGQDVTLRCDPISSHATLYWYQQALGQGPEFLTYFNYEAQPDKSGLPSDRFSAERPEGSISTLTIQRTEQRDSAMYRCASSLGLAGTNTGELFFGEGSRLTVL.

As concerns this clone: One end of the junction fails to match germline, which may point to a read error. The chain employs TRBV7-7 and TRBJ2-7; 8 nucleotides match TRBD1. This CDR3 is built from 13 residues. Per the germline V gene, CDR1 is SSHAT and CDR2 is FNYEAQ (reference sequence). The CDR3 DNA is TGTGCTAGCAGCTCGGACAGGGTAGCCGAGCAGTACTTC. Translating it yields CASSSDRVAEQYF. Full variable domain (outside the CDR3, taken from reference TRBV7-7 and TRBJ2-7): GAGVSQSPRYKVTKRGQDVTLRCDPISSHATLYWYQQALGQGPEFLTYFNYEAQPDKSGLPSDRFSAERPEGSISTLTIQRTEQRDSAMYRCASSSDRVAEQYFGPGTRLTVT.

The chain carries TRBV7-3 and TRBJ2-1; 13 bases match TRBD2. Per the germline V gene, CDR1 is SGHTA and CDR2 is FQGTGA. With V trimmed by 6 bases and J by 6 bases, 11 bases remained unmatched. CDR3 length: 17 residues. In DNA, the CDR3 is TGTGCCAGCAGATCCGGGACTAGCGGGATCGGCTTCAATGAGCAGTTCTTC. It encodes CASRSGTSGIGFNEQFF.

V and J are TRBV27 and TRBJ1-1; 12 nucleotides line up with TRBD1. This CDR3 region has 17 residues. Germline CDR1 reads MNHEY; CDR2 reads SMNVEV (reference sequence). V was clipped by 3 bases and J by 4 bases; unmatched bases: 9. CDR3 in amino acids: CASSLGQGARRSTEAFF. The DNA for the CDR3 is TGTGCCAGCAGTTTGGGACAGGGGGCGCGAAGGTCCACTGAAGCTTTCTTT.